These 25 T cell receptor beta chains came from one sample sequenced in a study of shared clonotypes between healthy human individuals. Assay: immunoSEQ multiplex PCR; the TCRdb copy retains only in-frame clones and omits some. Of 2 million to 2.5 million clones in the sample, approximately 93% were seen once. The sample comprised naive CD4+ T cells from PBMCs. The subset denotes: CD45RA+ positively selected. The receptor set was obtained from a man aged 18 to 29 in good health. Some clones in this sample may be carry-over from other donors' samples.

This chain links TRBV2 with TRBJ1-1; no clear D. V was clipped by 4 bases and J by 7 bases, with 7 bases between them. The CDR3 extends over 11 amino acids. Germline V gene data show CDR1 as SNHLY and CDR2 as FYNNEI. The CDR3 DNA is TGTGCCAGCAGTGGGGCCGTTGAAGCTTTCTTT. It is translated as CASSGAVEAFF.

The chain recombines TRBV11-2 with TRBJ1-3; D is unresolved. The germline V gene encodes CDR1 SGHAT and CDR2 FQNNGV. V was cut by 4 bases and J by 4 bases, with 14 bases left in between. The CDR3 has 15 residues. CDR3 DNA: TGTGCCAGCAGCTCTGGACTCTCCCAGGGAAACACCATATATTTT. It encodes CASSSGLSQGNTIYF.

The gene calls are TRBV5-5 and TRBJ2-1, with 9 bases that match TRBD2. Germline lookup yields CDR1 SGHKS and CDR2 YYEKEE (reference sequence). The CDR3 runs to 18 residues. V dropped 0 bases and J dropped 5; count of bases not matched to a gene: 12. CDR3 loop: CASSLDGWRLAGHNEQFF. The CDR3 nucleotides read TGTGCCAGCAGCTTGGACGGGTGGCGGCTAGCGGGGCACAATGAGCAGTTCTTC.

The V and J genes are TRBV7-7 and TRBJ2-1, with D maybe TRBD2 (5 bases). The CDR3 runs 15 residues. V gave up 2 bases and J gave up 2 bases, with 10 bases separating them. Germline CDR1 and CDR2: SSHAT and FNYEAQ (reference sequence). CDR3 bases: TGTGCCAGCAGCTTATCGGCGGGCCCCTACAATGAGCAGTTCTTC. Protein sequence: CASSLSAGPYNEQFF.

The chain joins TRBV11-3 to TRBJ2-5; TRBD1 might be the D (7 bases). Trimming removed 5 bases from V and 5 bases from J, with 24 bases in between. In germline, CDR1 is SGHNT, CDR2 YENEEA. The CDR3 spans 17 residues. In nucleotides, the CDR3 is TGTGCCAGCAGCCTCGGGGGCCCAACAGGGGTAGGGGAGACCCAGTACTTC. Amino acids: CASSLGGPTGVGETQYF. Full variable domain (missing parts from reference TRBV11-3 and TRBJ2-5): EAGVVQSPRYKIIEKKQPVAFWCNPISGHNTLYWYLQNLGQGPELLIRYENEEAVDDSQLPKDRFSAERLKGVDSTLKIQPAELGDSAVYLCASSLGGPTGVGETQYFGPGTRLLVL.

This clone was detected once. This chain joins TRBV9 and TRBJ2-2; 12 bases are a match to TRBD2. Germline loops: CDR1 SGDLS, CDR2 YYNGEE. The ends lost 7 bases at V and 9 bases at J; junction bases unmatched: 22. CDR3 length: 19 residues. CDR3 sequence: CASSFPRTPGLAGSRELFF. Written as DNA, the CDR3 is TGTGCCAGCTCTTTCCCCAGGACACCCGGACTAGCGGGATCAAGGGAGCTGTTTTTT.

Comments on this clone: Other DNA sequences in the sample encode the same CDR3. This sequence joins TRBV2 and TRBJ2-7, with unresolved D. Germline V gives CDR1 SNHLY, CDR2 FYNNEI. CDR3 length: 10 amino acids. The ends were cut back, 8 bases at V and 3 bases at J, with 5 bases in the middle. The CDR3 is CASGDYEQYF. The DNA of the CDR3 is TGTGCCAGCGGAGACTACGAGCAGTACTTC.

The J gene is TRBJ1-1, the V gene TRBV5-1; D unresolved. The germline CDR1 and CDR2 sequences are SGHRS and YFSETQ. V lost 0 bases, J lost 4 bases, and 10 bases lay in between. The CDR3 spans 14 residues. DNA of the CDR3: TGCGCCAGCAGCTTGGCTGCTGGAAGCACTGAAGCTTTCTTT. This gives the protein CASSLAAGSTEAFF.

The chain couples TRBV28 to TRBJ2-7; D is possibly TRBD1 (5 bases). V was trimmed by 3 bases and J by 2 bases, leaving 11 bases between them. The CDR3 is 14 amino acids. From germline, CDR1 is MDHEN and CDR2 SYDVKM. In DNA form, the CDR3 reads TGTGCCAGCAGTTTTTTGCAGGGCCCCTACGAGCAGTACTTC. Amino acids: CASSFLQGPYEQYF.

The V and J genes are TRBV14 and TRBJ2-1; D may be TRBD1 or TRBD2 (5 bases each). The CDR3 extends over 15 amino acids. Germline CDR1 reads SGHDN; CDR2 reads FVKESK. V was clipped by 1 base and J by 2 bases, with 9 bases between them. The CDR3 nucleotides are TGTGCCAGCAGCCAAGCCGGGACCACCTACAATGAGCAGTTCTTC. It translates to CASSQAGTTYNEQFF.

The J gene is TRBJ2-1, the V gene TRBV7-9, with D perhaps TRBD1 or TRBD2 (8 bases each). Trimming pared 7 bases from V and 3 bases from J, leaving 19 bases between. The CDR3 length is 16 residues. The germline gives CDR1 SEHNR, CDR2 FQNEAQ (reference sequence). The CDR3 region has the DNA TGTGCCAGCAAGTCGGGAGGGACAGGCCTCTACAATGAGCAGTTCTTC. Protein: CASKSGGTGLYNEQFF. The entire variable domain, with the rest obtained from reference TRBV7-9 and TRBJ2-1, is as follows: DTGVSQNPRHKITKRGQNVTFRCDPISEHNRLYWYRQTLGQGPEFLTYFQNEAQLEKSRLLSDRFSAERPKGSFSTLEIQRTEQGDSAMYLCASKSGGTGLYNEQFFGPGTRLTVL.

The chain's CDR3 is CAWRPLAGEGAYEQYF. The CDR3 DNA reads as TGTGCCTGGAGACCCCTAGCGGGAGAGGGAGCTTACGAGCAGTACTTC. This chain uses TRBV30 with TRBJ2-7, with TRBD2 identical over 10 bases. The CDR3 consists of 16 residues. V lost 3 bases and J lost 4; bases outside the gene matches: 12. Germline V gene sequence: CDR1 GTSNPN, CDR2 SVGIG (reference sequence).

The chain carries TRBV5-1 and TRBJ2-2; TRBD2 matches 12 bases. Trimming at V came to 4 bases and at J to 3 bases, leaving 1 base not matched to a gene. CDR3 length: 15 amino acids. Germline CDR1 is SGHRS and CDR2 is YFSETQ. The DNA for the CDR3 is TGCGCCAGCAGCACTAGCGGGAGGCACACCGGGGAGCTGTTTTTT. It translates to CASSTSGRHTGELFF.

The genes are TRBV18 and TRBJ1-2; 7 bases line up with TRBD1. Germline CDR1 reads KGHSH; CDR2 reads LQKENI. Losses at the gene ends were 0 bases for V and 2 bases for J; bases not matched to a gene: 3. The CDR3 covers 15 residues. CDR3 DNA: TGTGCCAGCTCACCACCATCCAGGGGGAACTATGGCTACACCTTC. Amino acids: CASSPPSRGNYGYTF.

The chain is built from TRBV28 and TRBJ2-7; possible D gene TRBD1, 6 bases. The CDR3 is made up of 15 amino acids. Germline loops: CDR1 MDHEN, CDR2 SYDVKM. V was clipped by 2 bases and J by 5 bases, with 16 bases between them. The CDR3 DNA follows: TGTGCCAGCAGTTTAGCACACCGGGACACCGACGAGCAGTACTTC. Translation: CASSLAHRDTDEQYF. The full variable domain, its missing parts supplied by reference TRBV28 and TRBJ2-7, is DVKVTQSSRYLVKRTGEKVFLECVQDMDHENMFWYRQDPGLGLRLIYFSYDVKMKEKGDIPEGYSVSREKKERFSLILESASTNQTSMYLCASSLAHRDTDEQYFGPGTRLTVT.

The chain carries TRBV9 and TRBJ2-3; 11 nucleotides match TRBD1. The germline CDR1 and CDR2 sequences are SGDLS and YYNGEE. The CDR3 is 16 amino acids. Losses at the gene ends were 0 bases for V and 3 bases for J; bases not matched to a gene: 3. The CDR3 DNA sequence: TGTGCCAGCAGCGTAGGATGGGACAGGGGGACAGATACGCAGTATTTT. As protein: CASSVGWDRGTDTQYF.

This clone was detected only a few times. The identical CDR3 is also encoded by other nucleotide sequences in the sample. The chain links TRBV5-1 to TRBJ2-7; no reliable D call. The CDR3 is made up of 14 amino acids. Germline V gene lookup returns CDR1 SGHRS and CDR2 YFSETQ. V was shortened by 0 bases and J by 0 bases, with 7 bases between the two germline ends. In DNA form, the CDR3 reads TGCGCCAGCAGCTTGGACAGTACCTCCTACGAGCAGTACTTC. Its protein is CASSLDSTSYEQYF.

As regards this clone: Other DNA sequences in the sample encode the same CDR3. The chain is built from TRBV6-1 and TRBJ2-1, with TRBD2 matching over 9 bases. The germline gives CDR1 MNHNS, CDR2 SASEGT. The CDR3 covers 16 residues. With V trimmed by 0 bases and J by 2 bases, 2 bases remained unmatched. The CDR3: CASSEAASGTYNEQFF. The CDR3 bases are TGTGCCAGCAGTGAAGCGGCTAGCGGGACCTACAATGAGCAGTTCTTC.

The chain carries TRBV6-1 and TRBJ2-5, with D possibly TRBD2 on 5 matching bases. Between the trimmed V and J ends, which lost 6 bases and 5 bases, there was a span of 13 bases. The CDR3 is 13 amino acids. Germline-derived CDR1 and CDR2 are MNHNS and SASEGT. The CDR3 here is CASRILAYETQYF. As DNA, the CDR3 is TGTGCCAGCAGGATCTTAGCGTACGAGACCCAGTACTTC.

J is TRBJ2-3 and V is TRBV19, with 10 bases fitting TRBD2. Germline V gene data show CDR1 as LNHDA and CDR2 as SQIVND (reference sequence). Germline trimming cut 5 bases from V and 5 bases from J; bases unmatched to any gene: 4. The CDR3 is 14 amino acids. The CDR3 spells CASSSRLAGDTQYF. For the CDR3, the DNA is TGTGCCAGTAGTTCCAGACTAGCGGGAGATACGCAGTATTTT.

This clone was picked up one time. This sequence joins TRBV19 and TRBJ2-5; 7 bases line up with TRBD1. CDR3 size: 16 residues. CDR1 and CDR2 from the germline V gene are LNHDA and SQIVND (reference sequence). Trimming removed 5 bases from V and 4 bases from J; junction bases left unmatched: 13. CDR3 nucleotide sequence: TGTGCCAGTAGTCCAATCAGACAGGGCTTGGGAGAGACCCAGTACTTC. The encoded protein is CASSPIRQGLGETQYF. The full variable domain, its missing parts supplied by reference TRBV19 and TRBJ2-5, is DGGITQSPKYLFRKEGQNVTLSCEQNLNHDAMYWYRQDPGQGLRLIYYSQIVNDFQKGDIAEGYSVSREKKESFPLTVTSAQKNPTAFYLCASSPIRQGLGETQYFGPGTRLLVL.

The V and J genes are TRBV27 and TRBJ1-2; D gene ambiguous. The length of the CDR3 is 14 residues. Trimming left V 2 bases short and J 8 bases short, with 15 bases between. Germline lookup yields CDR1 MNHEY and CDR2 SMNVEV (reference sequence). CDR3 coding DNA: TGTGCCAGCAGTTTAATTTCGGGAGCGGAAGGCTACACCTTC. Amino acid sequence: CASSLISGAEGYTF.

The rearrangement joins TRBV25-1 to TRBJ2-5; a possible D gene is TRBD1 (6 bases). The CDR3 consists of 15 residues. Trimming cost V 3 bases and J 0 bases, with 11 bases left between them. Germline assignment: CDR1 MGHDK and CDR2 SYGVNS. As DNA, the CDR3 is TGTGCCAGCAGTGACGGGACACCCAACCAAGAGACCCAGTACTTC. It codes for CASSDGTPNQETQYF.

V is TRBV5-4 and J is TRBJ1-2; tentative D call: TRBD1 (5 bases). Looked up from germline, CDR1 is SGHNT and CDR2 is YYREEE (reference sequence). Trimming removed 3 bases from V and 7 bases from J, with 7 bases in between. The CDR3 sequence is 11 residues long. CDR3 DNA: TGTGCCAGCAGCTGGGGGGGTGGCTACACCTTC. It yields the protein CASSWGGGYTF.

Of note for this clone: Within the sample, other DNA sequences also encode this same CDR3. The V and J genes are TRBV6-5 and TRBJ2-7; TRBD2 might be the D (5 bases). Per the germline V gene, CDR1 is MNHEY and CDR2 is SVGAGI. This CDR3 has 14 residues. V lost 0 bases, J lost 4 bases, and 10 bases lay in between. CDR3 nucleotide sequence: TGTGCCAGCAGTTACTCACGAGGGTCTTACGAGCAGTACTTC. Translation gives CASSYSRGSYEQYF.